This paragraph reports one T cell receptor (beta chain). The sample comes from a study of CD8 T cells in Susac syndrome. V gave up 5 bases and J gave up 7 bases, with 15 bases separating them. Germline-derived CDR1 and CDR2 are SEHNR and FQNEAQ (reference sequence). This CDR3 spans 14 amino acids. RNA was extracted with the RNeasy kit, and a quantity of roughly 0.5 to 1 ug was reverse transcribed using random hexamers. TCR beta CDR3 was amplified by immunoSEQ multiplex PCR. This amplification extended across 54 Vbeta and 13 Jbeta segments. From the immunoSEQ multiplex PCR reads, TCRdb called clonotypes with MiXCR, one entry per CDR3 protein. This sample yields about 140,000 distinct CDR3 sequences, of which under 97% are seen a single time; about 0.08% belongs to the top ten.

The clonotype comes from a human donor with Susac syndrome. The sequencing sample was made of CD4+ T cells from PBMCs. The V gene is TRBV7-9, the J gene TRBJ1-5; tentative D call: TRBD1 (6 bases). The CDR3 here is CASSRTSQGQPQHF. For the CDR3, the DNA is TGTGCCAGCAGCCGAACCTCACAGGGACAGCCCCAGCATTTT.